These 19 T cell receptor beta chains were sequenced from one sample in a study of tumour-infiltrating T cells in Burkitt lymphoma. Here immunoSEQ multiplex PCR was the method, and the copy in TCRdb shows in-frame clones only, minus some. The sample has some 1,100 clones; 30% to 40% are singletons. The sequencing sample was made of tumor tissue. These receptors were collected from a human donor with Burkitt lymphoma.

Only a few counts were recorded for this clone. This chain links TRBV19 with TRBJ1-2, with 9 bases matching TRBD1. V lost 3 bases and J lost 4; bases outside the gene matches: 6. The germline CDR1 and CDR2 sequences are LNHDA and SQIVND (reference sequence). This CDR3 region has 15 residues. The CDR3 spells CASSMGQGLTYGYTF. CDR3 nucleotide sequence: TGTGCCAGTAGTATGGGACAGGGCCTTACCTATGGCTACACCTTC.

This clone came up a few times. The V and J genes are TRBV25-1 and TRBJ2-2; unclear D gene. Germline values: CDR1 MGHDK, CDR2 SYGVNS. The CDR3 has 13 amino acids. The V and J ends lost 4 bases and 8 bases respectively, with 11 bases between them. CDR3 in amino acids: CASSARSLGELFF. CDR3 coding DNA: TGTGCCAGCAGTGCCCGGAGTCTGGGGGAGCTGTTTTTT.

The CDR3 DNA reads TGTGCCAACCTAGCGGACCTCTACAATGAGCAGTTCTTC. It codes for CANLADLYNEQFF. This chain connects TRBV6-4 to TRBJ2-1; 7 bases fit TRBD2. The CDR3 is 13 amino acids. From germline, CDR1 is MRHNA and CDR2 SNTAGT. With 10 bases clipped from V and 3 bases from J, the junction kept 6 bases outside the gene matches.

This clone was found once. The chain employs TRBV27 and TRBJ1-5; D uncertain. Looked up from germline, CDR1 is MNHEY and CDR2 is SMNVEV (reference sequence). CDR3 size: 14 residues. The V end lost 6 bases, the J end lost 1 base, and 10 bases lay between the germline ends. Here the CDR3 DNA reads TGTGCCAGCAGGCAAGGAGAGAGCAATCAGCCCCAGCATTTT. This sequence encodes CASRQGESNQPQHF.

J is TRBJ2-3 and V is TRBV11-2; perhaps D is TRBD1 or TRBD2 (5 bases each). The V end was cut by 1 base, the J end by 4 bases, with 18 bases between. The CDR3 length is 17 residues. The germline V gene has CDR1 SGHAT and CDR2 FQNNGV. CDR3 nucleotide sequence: TGTGCCAGCAGCTTAGCTCCGGGACGTCCTGGGCCAGATACGCAGTATTTT. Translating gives CASSLAPGRPGPDTQYF.

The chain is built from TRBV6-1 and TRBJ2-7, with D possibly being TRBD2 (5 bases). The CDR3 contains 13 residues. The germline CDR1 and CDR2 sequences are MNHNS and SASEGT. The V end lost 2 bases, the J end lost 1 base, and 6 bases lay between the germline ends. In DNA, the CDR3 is TGTGCCAGCAGTGAAACTAGATCCTACGAGCAGTACGTC. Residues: CASSETRSYEQYV.

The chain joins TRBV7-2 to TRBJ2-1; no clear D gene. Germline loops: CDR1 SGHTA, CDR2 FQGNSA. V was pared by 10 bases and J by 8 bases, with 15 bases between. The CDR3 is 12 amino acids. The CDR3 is CATNKNIHEQFF. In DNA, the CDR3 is TGTGCCACCAACAAAAACATCCATGAGCAGTTCTTC.

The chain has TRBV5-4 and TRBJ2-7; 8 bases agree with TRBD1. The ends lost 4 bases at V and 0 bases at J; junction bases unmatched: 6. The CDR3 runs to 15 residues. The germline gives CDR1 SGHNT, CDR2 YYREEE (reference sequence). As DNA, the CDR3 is TGTGCCAGCAGCCCAGGGGGCCGGCCCTCCTACGAGCAGTACGTC. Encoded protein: CASSPGGRPSYEQYV.

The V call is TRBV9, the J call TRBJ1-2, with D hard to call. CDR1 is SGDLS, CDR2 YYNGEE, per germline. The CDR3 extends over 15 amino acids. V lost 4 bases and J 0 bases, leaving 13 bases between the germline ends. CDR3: CASSPDISTNYGYTF. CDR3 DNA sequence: TGTGCCAGCAGCCCAGACATATCGACTAACTATGGCTACACCTTC. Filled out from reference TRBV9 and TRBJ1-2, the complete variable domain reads DSGVTQTPKHLITATGQRVTLRCSPRSGDLSVYWYQQSLDQGLQFLIQYYNGEERAKGNILERFSAQQFPDLHSELNLSSLELGDSALYFCASSPDISTNYGYTFGSGTRLTVV.

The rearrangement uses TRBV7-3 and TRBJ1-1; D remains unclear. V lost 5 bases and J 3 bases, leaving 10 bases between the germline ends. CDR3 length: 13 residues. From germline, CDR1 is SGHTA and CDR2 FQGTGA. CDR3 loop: CASSVGRDTEAFF. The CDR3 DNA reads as TGTGCCAGCAGCGTAGGACGGGACACTGAAGCTTTCTTT.

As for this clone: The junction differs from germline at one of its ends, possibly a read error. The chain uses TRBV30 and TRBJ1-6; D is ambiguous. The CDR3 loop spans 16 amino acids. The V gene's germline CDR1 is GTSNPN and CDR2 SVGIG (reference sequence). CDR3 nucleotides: TGTGCCTGGAGTGTAGCGGGGAGCTCCTATAATTCACCCTTCCACTTT. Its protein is CAWSVAGSSYNSPFHF.

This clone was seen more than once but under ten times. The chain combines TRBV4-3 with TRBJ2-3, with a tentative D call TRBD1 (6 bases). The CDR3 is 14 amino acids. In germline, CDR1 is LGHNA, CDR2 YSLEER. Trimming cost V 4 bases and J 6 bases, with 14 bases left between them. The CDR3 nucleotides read TGCGCCAGCAGCCGGACAGCGTTTGTTGATACGCAGTATTTT. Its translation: CASSRTAFVDTQYF.

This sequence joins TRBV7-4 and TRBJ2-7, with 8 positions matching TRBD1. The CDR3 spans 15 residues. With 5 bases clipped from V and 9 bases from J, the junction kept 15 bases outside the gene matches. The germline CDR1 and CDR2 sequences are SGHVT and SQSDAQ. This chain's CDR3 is CASSQPGQAALGQYF. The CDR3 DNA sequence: TGTGCCAGCAGCCAACCGGGACAGGCAGCCTTAGGGCAGTACTTC.

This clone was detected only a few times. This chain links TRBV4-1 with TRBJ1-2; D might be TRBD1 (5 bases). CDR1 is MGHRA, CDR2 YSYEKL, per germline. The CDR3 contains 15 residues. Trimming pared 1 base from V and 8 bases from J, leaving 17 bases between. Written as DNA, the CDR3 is TGCGCCAGCAGCCAAGGGGGACTCCCTATTCACGGCTACACCTTC. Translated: CASSQGGLPIHGYTF.

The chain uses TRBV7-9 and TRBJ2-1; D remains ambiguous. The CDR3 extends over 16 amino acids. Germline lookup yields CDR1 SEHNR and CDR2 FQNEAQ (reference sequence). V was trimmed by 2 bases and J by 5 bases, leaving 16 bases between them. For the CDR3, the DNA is TGTGCCAGCAGCTTAAGGAATGCCACCCGGGACAATGAGCAGTTCTTC. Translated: CASSLRNATRDNEQFF.

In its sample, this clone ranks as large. CDR3 nucleotides: TGCGCCAGCAGCATTCCCGGGACAGGAATAGGAGCTTTCTTT. Translating gives CASSIPGTGIGAFF. The chain is built from TRBV5-1 and TRBJ1-1; TRBD1 matches at 8 bases. From germline, CDR1 is SGHRS and CDR2 YFSETQ. CDR3 size: 14 residues. The junction had 12 bases not matched to a gene; V was cut back by 4 bases and J by 10 bases.

The CDR3 reads CAWSVAANEQFF. CDR3 nucleotide sequence: TGTGCCTGGAGTGTAGCCGCCAATGAGCAGTTCTTC. The chain joins TRBV30 to TRBJ2-1; no firm D call. V was trimmed by 0 bases and J by 6 bases, leaving 6 bases between them. Germline loops: CDR1 GTSNPN, CDR2 SVGIG (reference sequence). CDR3 length: 12 residues.

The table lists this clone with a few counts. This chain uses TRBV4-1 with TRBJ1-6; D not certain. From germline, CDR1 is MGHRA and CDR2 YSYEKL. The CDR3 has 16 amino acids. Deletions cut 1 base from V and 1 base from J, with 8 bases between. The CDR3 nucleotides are TGCGCCAGCAGCCAAGGTGAACTATCCTATAATTCACCCCTCCACTTT. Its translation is CASSQGELSYNSPLHF.

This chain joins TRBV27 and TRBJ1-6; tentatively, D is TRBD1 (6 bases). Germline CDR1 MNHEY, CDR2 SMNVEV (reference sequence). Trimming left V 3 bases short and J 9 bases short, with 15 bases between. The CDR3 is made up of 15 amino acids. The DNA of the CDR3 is TGTGCCAGCAGTTTCACCTCTCAAGGGGGTTCACCCCTCCACTTT. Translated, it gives CASSFTSQGGSPLHF.